What follows is one T cell receptor (beta chain) and its context. Its antigen remains unidentified. The CDR3 is 14 amino acids. The trim removed 5 bases at V and 6 bases at J, leaving 8 bases unmatched. This specimen belongs to a study of identical twins. TCRdb reprocessed the 5' RACE reads with MiXCR, giving one entry per CDR3 protein. Altogether hundreds of thousands of distinct CDR3 sequences are present, over 5% being singletons, with the ten largest covering around 1.7%. Findings and caveats of the study: Insertions were fewer in abundant cord blood beta clonotypes, whereas memory repertoires showed none of this pattern.

The source material was naive T cells sorted from blood. The receptor's source is a man aged 18-30 years in good health. This chain joins TRBV12-3 or TRBV12-4 and TRBJ2-7, with TRBD2 matching 9 bases. CDR3: CASSNSGSGSEQYF. CDR3 nucleotides: TGTGCCAGCAGTAATAGCGGGAGTGGGAGCGAGCAGTACTTC.